This entry lists 4 T cell receptor beta chains sequenced from one sample in a study of blood T cell repertoires in COVID-19 (dated by TCRdb to the early 2020s). Receptor libraries were prepared by the immunoSEQ multiplex PCR assay. TCRdb mirrors the immuneACCESS table, restricted to in-frame sequences. Some clones are absent from its copies; in checked studies, under half trace to an unresolved V gene, and the reason for the others is unknown. The table for this sample lists 300,000 to 350,000 clones; 80% to 95% of them were counted only once. 6.8% of the sample rests with the top ten. The specimen sequenced was peripheral blood. The receptors here all came from a woman under 40 with COVID-19, enrolled during active disease.

The V gene is TRBV6-4, the J gene TRBJ2-1, with 9 nucleotides matching TRBD2. Germline assignment: CDR1 MRHNA and CDR2 SNTAGT. V trimming: 4 bases; J trimming: 2 bases; junction bases outside the gene matches: 0. There are 14 residues in the CDR3. In nucleotides, the CDR3 is TGTGCCAGCAGTGCTAGCGGGACCTACAATGAGCAGTTCTTC. Translated: CASSASGTYNEQFF.

This chain uses TRBV28 with TRBJ2-2; maybe TRBD1 (5 bases). Trimming shortened V by 8 bases and J by 4 bases, and 14 bases separated the two germline ends. Looked up from germline, CDR1 is MDHEN and CDR2 is SYDVKM. The CDR3 totals 14 residues. CDR3 loop: CASRASGRTGELFF. In DNA, the CDR3 is TGTGCCAGCCGCGCGTCAGGGCGCACCGGGGAGCTGTTTTTT.

This clone was picked up one time. The CDR3 DNA follows: TGTGCCAGCAGCCAAGGAACGGATGGCTACACCTTC. It translates to CASSQGTDGYTF. The chain employs TRBV3-1 (or the pseudogene TRBV3-2) and TRBJ1-2; D gene uncertain. CDR3 size: 12 residues. Between the trimmed V and J ends, which lost 1 base and 6 bases, there was a span of 6 bases. Germline V gene lookup returns CDR1 LGHDT and CDR2 YNNKEL (reference sequence).

The table lists this clone with a few counts. The chain joins TRBV30 to TRBJ1-2; 9 nucleotides match TRBD1. V was pared by 6 bases and J by 7 bases, with 3 bases of the junction left unmatched. The CDR3 length is 11 residues. Germline lookup yields CDR1 GTSNPN and CDR2 SVGIG (reference sequence). CDR3 region: CACTGGGGYTF. Here the CDR3 DNA reads TGTGCCTGTACAGGGGGCGGTGGCTACACCTTC.